This T cell receptor (beta chain) was sequenced for a study of shared clonotypes between healthy human individuals. Study results and limitations: For sorted subsets, rarefaction showed incomplete sequencing despite large depth.

The protocol was immunoSEQ multiplex PCR, while the TCRdb copy is restricted to in-frame clones and leaves out a portion. In the table there are about 680,000 clones, approximately 79% of which are singletons. The CDR3 length is 14 residues. The ends were cut back, 2 bases at V and 7 bases at J, with 13 bases in the middle. Germline CDR1 SGHTA, CDR2 FQGTGA. This clone was picked up one time. Antigen specificity is unknown. The chain uses TRBV7-3 and TRBJ2-3; D unclear. The TCR was taken from a woman aged 30 to 39 in good health. Material for sequencing was memory CD4+ T cells sorted from blood. Subset indicated: CD45RA-negative fraction. CDR3 residues: CASSLDWSTNTQYF. CDR3 bases: TGTGCCAGCAGCTTAGATTGGTCGACAAATACGCAGTATTTT.